The clone carrying this TCR beta chain came up once. Autoimmune disease history or systemic immunosuppression was exclusionary. At cycle 4 day 1, cycle 7 day 1, and baseline, blood was sampled. Generated by immunoSEQ multiplex PCR, the TCRdb table keeps only in-frame clones and is missing some. The sample lists tens of thousands of clones; about 90% were seen once. This specimen belongs to a study of OX40 agonist ivuxolimab in advanced cancers. Trimming removed 1 base from V and 5 bases from J, with 16 bases in between. The CDR3 is 16 residues long. Per germline, CDR1 SGHDN and CDR2 FVKESK. V is TRBV14 and J is TRBJ2-3; D perhaps matches TRBD1 (6 bases). The receptor was derived from an adult with an advanced solid tumor such as melanoma, head and neck, liver or kidney cancer. The source material was CD4+ or CD8+ T cells sorted from blood, sampled in a trial of the OX40 agonist ivuxolimab. The CDR3 here is CASSQGFSGEVDTQYF. The CDR3 bases are TGTGCCAGCAGCCAAGGGTTTTCAGGGGAAGTAGATACGCAGTATTTT.